Listed below are T cell receptor beta chains from one sample, sequenced in a study of T-cell reconstitution after alpha-beta-depleted transplantation in children. TCRdb itself ran the PCR reads through MiXCR, one entry per CDR3 protein. The data hold about 980,000 distinct CDR3 sequences, with around 30% observed a single time. The sequencing here drew on PBMCs, mostly from graft donor cells, taken 360 days after TCRalphabeta/CD19-depleted stem cell transplant. The receptors here all came from a boy younger than two who had a stem cell transplant for SCID, so the T cells may come from the graft donor. Each CDR3 is given with its conserved first and last residue. D genes are given only for firm matches. The size entry is marked missing in some rows and otherwise reads once, few, many or a size class.

>-|15|TRBJ1-5|-|TRBV29-1
CSGEHRAYSNQPQHF
TGCAGCGGCGAGCACAGGGCTTATAGCAATCAGCCCCAGCATTTT
>-|15|TRBJ2-5|-|TRBV6-5
CASSYGQRQQETQYF
TGTGCCAGCAGTTACGGACAGCGCCAGCAAGAGACCCAGTACTTC
>TRBD1|15|TRBJ1-5|few|TRBV10-2
CASSDRGLSNQPQHF
TGCGCCAGCAGCGACAGGGGCCTTAGCAATCAGCCCCAGCATTTT
>-|15|TRBJ2-1|few|TRBV20-1
CSATKGTPAGNEQFF
TGCAGTGCCACTAAGGGAACCCCTGCGGGGAATGAGCAGTTCTTC
>-|14|TRBJ2-3|-|TRBV29-1
CSVGKRVQPDTQYF
TGCAGCGTCGGGAAAAGGGTCCAGCCAGATACGCAGTATTTT
>TRBD1|16|TRBJ2-3|-|TRBV28
CASTTSGTGLADTQYF
TGTGCCAGCACCACCTCCGGGACAGGGTTGGCAGATACGCAGTATTTT
>-|16|TRBJ2-3|few|TRBV25-1
CASSDVGVVWTDTQYF
TGTGCCAGCAGTGACGTGGGTGTGGTCTGGACAGATACGCAGTATTTT
>-|12|TRBJ1-4|-|TRBV7-9
CASSLEGADPFF
TGTGCCAGCAGCTTAGAGGGCGCGGACCCATTTTTT
>-|16|TRBJ2-7|few|TRBV4-1
CASSQGAGTSTYEQYF
TGCGCCAGCAGCCAAGGGGCGGGGACGTCGACCTACGAGCAGTACTTC
>TRBD2|18|TRBJ2-5|-|TRBV6-2/TRBV6-3
CASSYGSIAGRFQETQYF
TGTGCCAGCAGTTACGGGTCGATAGCGGGGCGATTCCAAGAGACCCAGTACTTC
>TRBD1|15|TRBJ2-3|few|TRBV6-2/TRBV6-3
CASSPRDRDSDTQYF
TGTGCCAGCAGTCCCCGGGACAGGGATTCAGATACGCAGTATTTT
>-|15|TRBJ2-2|-|TRBV5-5
CASSLKGSPTGELFF
TGTGCCAGCAGCTTGAAGGGCAGTCCCACCGGGGAGCTGTTTTTT
>TRBD2|16|TRBJ2-3|-|TRBV5-1
CASSYWTSGATDTQYF
TGCGCCAGCAGCTATTGGACTAGCGGGGCCACAGATACGCAGTATTTT
>-|13|TRBJ1-1|few|TRBV14
CASSQVDRPEAFF
TGTGCCAGCAGCCAAGTTGACAGGCCTGAAGCTTTCTTT
>TRBD2|15|TRBJ2-3|-|TRBV5-1
CASIPTSGFTDTQYF
TGCGCCAGCATCCCTACTAGCGGTTTCACAGATACGCAGTATTTT
>-|16|TRBJ1-4|-|TRBV11-3
CASSLALLSGNEKLFF
TGTGCCAGCAGCTTAGCTCTTCTATCGGGGAATGAAAAACTGTTTTTT
>-|15|TRBJ2-5|-|TRBV5-1
CASSSSGQLQETQYF
TGCGCCAGCAGCTCCTCGGGGCAACTACAAGAGACCCAGTACTTC
>-|14|TRBJ1-4|-|TRBV12-3/TRBV12-4
CASNSRTGREKLFF
TGTGCCAGCAATTCCCGAACAGGGAGGGAAAAACTGTTTTTT
>-|11|TRBJ1-2|-|TRBV20-1
CSATTGNGYTF
TGCAGTGCTACCACAGGGAATGGCTACACCTTC
>-|16|TRBJ2-5|-|TRBV9
CASSVGGTPFQETQYF
TGTGCCAGCAGCGTAGGGGGGACCCCTTTCCAAGAGACCCAGTACTTC
>-|12|TRBJ2-1|-|TRBV20-1
CSAPGTGSEQFF
TGCAGTGCTCCGGGAACAGGATCTGAGCAGTTCTTC
>-|13|TRBJ1-6|few|TRBV27
CASSVAGYSPLHF
TGTGCCAGCAGTGTTGCTGGGTATTCACCCCTCCACTTT
>TRBD1|11|TRBJ2-1|-|TRBV20-1
CSARVTGAIFF
TGCAGTGCTAGGGTCACAGGGGCCATATTCTTC
>-|17|TRBJ1-1|-|TRBV15
CATSSIRTSKGWVEAFF
TGTGCCACCAGCAGTATCAGGACTTCAAAAGGGTGGGTTGAAGCTTTCTTT
>-|16|TRBJ2-7|-|TRBV20-1
CSATSTLGASSYEQYF
TGCAGTGCCACGAGCACCCTGGGGGCGAGCTCCTACGAGCAGTACTTC
>-|16|TRBJ2-5|-|TRBV7-6
CASSLRAGAAQETQYF
TGTGCCAGCAGCTTAAGGGCAGGGGCCGCACAAGAGACCCAGTACTTC
>TRBD2|16|TRBJ2-7|-|TRBV5-1
CASSPASGGPAGEQYF
TGCGCCAGCAGCCCGGCTAGCGGGGGGCCGGCGGGGGAGCAGTACTTC
>-|14|TRBJ1-5|-|TRBV4-3
CASSQGFGNQPQHF
TGCGCCAGCAGCCAAGGGTTCGGGAATCAGCCCCAGCATTTT
>-|13|TRBJ2-1|-|TRBV6-2/TRBV6-3
CASRKPVTDEQFF
TGTGCCAGCAGAAAACCCGTGACCGATGAGCAGTTCTTC
>-|16|TRBJ2-5|many|TRBV5-1
CASSLSGGAIQETQYF
TGCGCCAGCAGCTTGTCTGGCGGGGCGATTCAAGAGACCCAGTACTTC
>TRBD2|16|TRBJ2-1|-|TRBV10-3
CAITKTSGGAGNEQFF
TGTGCCATCACTAAGACTAGCGGGGGGGCCGGGAATGAGCAGTTCTTC
>-|12|TRBJ2-5|-|TRBV20-1
CSAGQPGRTQYF
TGCAGTGCCGGACAGCCGGGGCGGACCCAGTACTTC
>-|12|TRBJ2-1|once|TRBV2
CASSAGLLGEFF
TGTGCCAGCAGTGCGGGACTGTTAGGCGAGTTCTTC
>TRBD1|15|TRBJ2-7|-|TRBV4-1
CASSQSTGVSYEQYF
TGCGCCAGCAGCCAATCGACAGGGGTATCCTACGAGCAGTACTTC
>TRBD2|17|TRBJ2-1|many|TRBV6-5
CASSYLRSGGSYNEQFF
TGTGCCAGCAGTTACTTGCGGAGCGGGGGGTCATACAATGAGCAGTTCTTC
>-|15|TRBJ1-1|-|TRBV29-1
CSVDWAAEDDTEAFF
TGCAGCGTTGACTGGGCGGCGGAGGATGACACTGAAGCTTTCTTT
>-|15|TRBJ2-5|few|TRBV7-8
CASRRLRQDQETQYF
TGTGCCAGCAGACGACTGAGACAGGACCAAGAGACCCAGTACTTC
>TRBD1|15|TRBJ1-3|few|TRBV5-1
CASSSIQGGRNTIYF
TGCGCCAGCAGCTCCATCCAAGGGGGCCGAAACACCATATATTTT
>-|15|TRBJ2-5|-|TRBV12-3/TRBV12-4
CASSLGGQGKETQYF
TGTGCCAGCAGTCTAGGCGGGCAGGGCAAAGAGACCCAGTACTTC
>TRBD1|14|TRBJ2-7|few|TRBV20-1
CSARAGTGTYEQYF
TGCAGTGCAAGAGCCGGGACAGGGACCTACGAGCAGTACTTC
>-|15|TRBJ2-2|-|TRBV7-8
CASSFRDLYTGELFF
TGTGCCAGCAGCTTTCGGGACCTATACACCGGGGAGCTGTTTTTT
>-|15|TRBJ2-6|many|TRBV5-1
CASSIGSSGANVLTF
TGCGCCAGCAGCATAGGTTCCTCTGGGGCCAACGTCCTGACTTTC
>-|13|TRBJ2-7|-|TRBV28
CASQMTKPTEQYF
TGTGCCAGCCAAATGACAAAACCTACCGAGCAGTACTTC
>-|13|TRBJ1-2|-|TRBV20-1
CSARDPNVYGYTF
TGCAGTGCTAGAGATCCTAACGTCTATGGCTACACCTTC
>-|13|TRBJ2-1|-|TRBV7-2
CASSFSGANEQFF
TGTGCCAGCAGCTTCTCAGGGGCCAATGAGCAGTTCTTC
>-|14|TRBJ1-5|-|TRBV20-1
CSARDTNSNQPQHF
TGCAGTGCCCGGGACACCAATAGCAATCAGCCCCAGCATTTT
>TRBD1|14|TRBJ1-2|-|TRBV10-3
CAIRDRAANYGYTF
TGTGCCATCAGGGACAGGGCGGCTAACTATGGCTACACCTTC
>TRBD2|16|TRBJ2-1|few|TRBV2
CASRRIGGSSYNEQFF
TGTGCCAGCAGGAGGATCGGGGGGAGCTCCTACAATGAGCAGTTCTTC
>-|10|TRBJ2-5|-|TRBV20-1
CSAKEETQYF
TGCAGTGCTAAAGAAGAGACCCAGTACTTC
>-|13|TRBJ1-1|once|TRBV20-1
CSARSQGGSEAFF
TGCAGTGCTAGAAGTCAGGGAGGCTCTGAAGCTTTCTTT
>-|13|TRBJ1-1|few|TRBV12-3/TRBV12-4
CASSRQPNTEAFF
TGTGCCAGCAGTAGACAGCCGAACACTGAAGCTTTCTTT
>TRBD1|14|TRBJ1-5|-|TRBV27
CVSQGGGDNQPQHF
TGTGTTTCCCAGGGGGGAGGGGACAATCAGCCCCAGCATTTT
>-|17|TRBJ2-7|-|TRBV12-3/TRBV12-4
CASSGPVGTGIPYEQYF
TGTGCCAGCAGTGGCCCGGTTGGTACAGGAATCCCCTACGAGCAGTACTTC
>-|16|TRBJ2-3|-|TRBV2
CASSVVGAGSTDTQYF
TGTGCCAGCAGTGTTGTGGGGGCGGGTAGCACAGATACGCAGTATTTT
>-|14|TRBJ1-5|few|TRBV6-5
CASSYTGLGQPQHF
TGTGCCAGCAGTTACACAGGGCTTGGGCAGCCCCAGCATTTT
>-|14|TRBJ1-5|few|TRBV4-1
CASSQDPGTQPQHF
TGCGCCAGCAGCCAAGATCCGGGGACTCAGCCCCAGCATTTT
>-|14|TRBJ2-3|few|TRBV27
CASALAGEPDTQYF
TGTGCCAGCGCACTGGCAGGGGAGCCAGATACGCAGTATTTT
>-|17|TRBJ2-5|-|TRBV6-2/TRBV6-3
CASSWDGTALDQETQYF
TGTGCCAGCAGTTGGGACGGTACAGCGTTAGACCAAGAGACCCAGTACTTC